The clone carrying this T cell receptor (beta chain) was recorded only once. The data stem from a study of blood T cell repertoires in COVID-19. Whole-study context: Collection of acute and convalescent COVID-19 samples took place in the United States, Italy and Spain.

Data came from immunoSEQ multiplex PCR; TCRdb stores just in-frame clones and leaves some out. The sample lists some 260,000 clones; roughly 88% were seen once. The CDR3 has 17 amino acids. With V trimmed by 5 bases and J by 1 base, 12 bases remained unmatched. The germline V gene encodes CDR1 SGHTA and CDR2 FQGNSA. The sequenced sample was peripheral blood. This chain joins TRBV7-2 and TRBJ2-7; the match to TRBD2 covers 9 bases. The source is a woman aged 25 to 45 with COVID-19, enrolled during active disease. The CDR3 loop reads CASSPTSGTSFSYEQYF. CDR3 bases: TGTGCCAGCAGCCCAACATCCGGGACTAGCTTTTCCTACGAGCAGTACTTC.